Listed below are T cell receptor beta chains from one sample, sequenced in a study of spatial heterogeneity in lung cancer. Using its own MiXCR run on the 5' RACE reads, TCRdb lists one record per CDR3 protein. Seen here are fewer than 50,000 distinct CDR3 sequences, more than 9% observed once, and the top ten hold about 15%. The material sequenced was PBMCs, taken at follow-up. The receptors originated from a female donor with early-stage non-small cell lung cancer. Each CDR3 is given with its conserved first and last residue. A D gene is named only where the DNA matches it firmly. Size is stated for part of the rows, as once, few or many counts, or as a class when the clone is expanded.

TRBV20-1	.	TRBJ2-7	TRBD1	CSARDDGTGGLNEQYF	TGCAGTGCTAGAGATGACGGGACAGGGGGTCTCAACGAGCAGTACTTC
TRBV7-9	many	TRBJ2-7	.	CASSLTAAYEQYF	TGTGCCAGCAGCTTAACAGCAGCCTACGAGCAGTACTTC
TRBV5-1	many	TRBJ2-7	TRBD1	CASSVGQGVPEQYF	TGCGCCAGCAGCGTGGGACAGGGGGTTCCCGAGCAGTACTTC
TRBV28	many	TRBJ2-3	TRBD2	CASSLYAGVGTDTQYF	TGTGCCAGCAGTTTATACGCGGGGGTGGGCACAGATACGCAGTATTTT
TRBV28	few	TRBJ2-7	.	CASSLWGGEQYF	TGTGCCAGCAGTTTATGGGGGGGAGAGCAGTACTTC
TRBV28	many	TRBJ1-5	.	CASTISGGNQPQHF	TGTGCCAGCACCATCTCGGGGGGCAATCAGCCCCAGCATTTT
TRBV2	few	TRBJ2-7	.	CASTPGQGLGRIEQYF	TGTGCCAGCACCCCGGGGCAGGGTCTGGGGAGGATCGAGCAGTACTTC
TRBV7-2	many	TRBJ2-7	.	CASSNEVSYEQYF	TGTGCCAGCAGCAATGAGGTCTCCTACGAGCAGTACTTC
TRBV5-1	once	TRBJ2-1	.	CASSTDSFNEQFF	TGCGCCAGCAGCACCGACAGTTTCAATGAGCAGTTCTTC
TRBV5-6	many	TRBJ1-2	TRBD1	CASSPTGQGGYGYTF	TGTGCCAGCAGCCCGACGGGACAGGGTGGTTATGGCTACACCTTC
TRBV18	.	TRBJ2-3	.	CASSSGPDTQYF	TGTGCCAGCTCGTCCGGGCCAGATACGCAGTATTTT
TRBV7-6	many	TRBJ2-5	.	CASSLGSGKETQYF	TGTGCCAGCAGCTTAGGGTCGGGAAAAGAGACCCAGTACTTC
TRBV7-8	once	TRBJ2-5	.	CASFRGQKETQYF	TGTGCCAGCTTCAGAGGACAGAAAGAGACCCAGTACTTC
TRBV7-8	few	TRBJ2-7	.	CASSSSGNYEQYF	TGTGCCAGCAGCTCCAGTGGGAACTACGAGCAGTACTTC
TRBV20-1	.	TRBJ2-5	TRBD2	CSATGTSGDQETQYF	TGCAGTGCTACCGGGACTAGCGGGGATCAAGAGACCCAGTACTTC
TRBV7-9	few	TRBJ2-7	TRBD1	CASSLTGVTYEQYF	TGTGCCAGCAGCTTAACAGGGGTAACCTACGAGCAGTACTTC
TRBV7-8	few	TRBJ2-5	TRBD2	CASSLTSGGPHRHF	TGTGCCAGCAGCTTAACTAGCGGGGGTCCGCACAGGCACTTC
TRBV11-1	.	TRBJ2-1	.	CASSLLGLSLNEQFF	TGTGCCAGCAGCTTACTGGGTCTCTCCCTCAATGAGCAGTTCTTC
TRBV20-1	.	TRBJ2-7	TRBD2	CSVNRAGAYEQYF	TGCAGTGTTAATAGGGCGGGGGCCTACGAGCAGTACTTC
TRBV7-8	few	TRBJ2-3	.	CASSLAVTGAMGSDTQYF	TGTGCCAGCAGCTTAGCGGTGACCGGGGCGATGGGATCAGATACGCAGTATTTT
TRBV4-3	many	TRBJ2-7	.	CASSQNPTLSYEQYF	TGCGCCAGCAGCCAAAACCCGACATTATCCTACGAGCAGTACTTC
TRBV10-2	.	TRBJ2-5	TRBD1	CASSVVTGGETQYF	TGCGCCAGCAGTGTGGTGACAGGGGGTGAGACCCAGTACTTC
TRBV20-1	.	TRBJ1-4	.	CSACSPTNEKLFF	TGCAGTGCTTGCTCCCCTACTAATGAAAAACTGTTTTTT
TRBV6-1	.	TRBJ1-1	.	CASSKTSGVVEAFF	TGTGCCAGCAGTAAAACTAGTGGGGTAGTTGAAGCTTTCTTT
TRBV15	.	TRBJ1-1	TRBD1	CATSRVVGQGGTEAFF	TGTGCCACCAGCAGAGTGGTAGGACAGGGAGGAACTGAAGCTTTCTTT
TRBV20-1	.	TRBJ2-3	TRBD1	CSTSGGTGGGDTQYF	TGCAGTACTTCAGGGGGGACAGGGGGAGGAGATACGCAGTATTTT
TRBV2	.	TRBJ1-2	.	CASNPLGAQDGYTF	TGTGCCAGCAATCCTTTGGGGGCGCAGGATGGCTACACCTTC
TRBV7-6	many	TRBJ2-7	TRBD2	CASSSGSGGTYEQYF	TGTGCCAGCAGCTCGGGTAGCGGGGGGACCTACGAGCAGTACTTC
TRBV7-2	few	TRBJ2-1	TRBD1	CASRLWDRGYNEQFF	TGTGCCAGCCGTCTTTGGGACAGGGGGTACAATGAGCAGTTCTTC
TRBV6-1	.	TRBJ1-1	.	CASRWTKYTEAFF	TGTGCCAGCAGATGGACAAAGTACACTGAAGCTTTCTTT
TRBV6-2/TRBV6-3	.	TRBJ2-4	.	CASRRVVDKNIQYF	TGTGCCAGCAGGAGGGTCGTGGACAAAAACATTCAGTACTTC
TRBV3-1	.	TRBJ1-5	TRBD1	CASSLGQGSNQPQHF	TGTGCCAGCAGCCTTGGACAGGGTAGCAATCAGCCCCAGCATTTT
TRBV7-2	few	TRBJ2-5	TRBD1	CASRFPGQAETQYF	TGTGCCAGCAGGTTTCCGGGACAGGCGGAGACCCAGTACTTC
TRBV14	many	TRBJ1-1	.	CASSQVALNTEAFF	TGTGCCAGCAGCCAAGTAGCACTGAACACTGAAGCTTTCTTT
TRBV7-9	.	TRBJ1-5	.	CASSLGGGNQPQHF	TGTGCCAGCAGCTTAGGCGGCGGGAATCAGCCCCAGCATTTT
TRBV19	many	TRBJ2-3	.	CASSGVLAGTDTQYF	TGTGCCAGTAGTGGTGTTCTTGCGGGCACAGATACGCAGTATTTT
TRBV29-1	few	TRBJ1-1	.	CSVEGGTEAFF	TGCAGCGTTGAAGGCGGCACTGAAGCTTTCTTT
TRBV6-1	few	TRBJ2-1	TRBD2	CASSTLLAGKQFF	TGTGCCAGCAGCACCCTACTAGCGGGGAAGCAGTTCTTC
TRBV4-3	.	TRBJ2-1	.	CASSQDSGDLMSYNEQFF	TGCGCCAGCAGCCAAGATTCGGGGGACTTGATGTCCTACAATGAGCAGTTCTTC
TRBV6-2/TRBV6-3	many	TRBJ2-1	.	CASSYSTSLEQFF	TGTGCCAGCAGTTACTCGACGTCGCTTGAGCAGTTCTTC
TRBV7-3	few	TRBJ2-3	.	CASSLRVTGTDTQYF	TGTGCCAGCAGCTTAAGGGTCACCGGCACAGATACGCAGTATTTT
TRBV5-1	.	TRBJ2-5	.	CASSLVFEETQYF	TGCGCCAGCAGCTTGGTCTTCGAAGAGACCCAGTACTTC
TRBV7-9	.	TRBJ2-3	.	CASSLAGQAPDTQYF	TGTGCCAGCAGCTTAGCGGGACAAGCACCAGATACGCAGTATTTT
TRBV10-3	many	TRBJ2-4	TRBD1	CAISEGQGGKNIQYF	TGTGCCATCAGTGAGGGACAGGGGGGAAAAAACATTCAGTACTTC
TRBV20-1	many	TRBJ2-7	TRBD1	CSAPDRGRYEQYF	TGCAGTGCCCCGGACAGGGGGCGTTACGAGCAGTACTTC
TRBV5-6	many	TRBJ2-2	.	CASSLLREDPGELFF	TGTGCCAGCAGCTTACTCAGGGAGGACCCCGGGGAGCTGTTTTTT
TRBV6-2/TRBV6-3	few	TRBJ2-1	.	CASNGIGGNEQFF	TGTGCCAGCAATGGAATAGGTGGTAATGAGCAGTTCTTC
TRBV11-2	many	TRBJ1-5	TRBD1	CASRKTGIYQPQHF	TGTGCCAGCAGGAAGACAGGGATCTATCAGCCCCAGCATTTT
TRBV3-1	few	TRBJ2-1	TRBD2	CASSQPPGLAGGALFYNEQFF	TGTGCCAGCAGCCAGCCGCCGGGACTAGCGGGGGGCGCCTTATTCTACAATGAGCAGTTCTTC
TRBV2	few	TRBJ1-1	TRBD1	CASRTDRYTEAFF	TGTGCCAGCAGAACGGACAGGTACACTGAAGCTTTCTTT
TRBV7-9	many	TRBJ2-1	TRBD1	CASSPYLQGAVYNEQFF	TGTGCCAGCAGCCCATACCTACAGGGGGCAGTCTACAATGAGCAGTTCTTC
TRBV7-4	.	TRBJ2-1	.	CASRPSRIDGSDYNEQFF	TGTGCCAGCAGGCCCTCGCGGATCGATGGGTCTGACTACAATGAGCAGTTCTTC
TRBV6-4	many	TRBJ2-3	.	CASSDSNAGHPTDTQYF	TGTGCCAGCAGTGACTCGAATGCGGGCCATCCCACAGATACGCAGTATTTT
TRBV28	.	TRBJ1-1	TRBD1	CASSPDRRNTEAFF	TGTGCCAGCAGCCCGGACAGGAGGAACACTGAAGCTTTCTTT
TRBV6-4	few	TRBJ1-6	.	CASSEARGSPLHF	TGTGCCAGCAGTGAAGCCCGGGGGTCACCCCTCCACTTT
TRBV10-3	few	TRBJ2-5	TRBD2	CAISGLAQETQYF	TGTGCCATCAGCGGACTAGCCCAAGAGACCCAGTACTTC